The present T cell receptor (beta chain) was sequenced within a study of T cell responses to AZD1222 COVID-19 vaccine. Method: immunoSEQ multiplex PCR; TCRdb's copy keeps in-frame clones and lacks some. The sample has 120,000 to 150,000 clones; 82% are singletons. Trimming shortened V by 6 bases and J by 0 bases, and 14 bases separated the two germline ends. The CDR3 is made up of 15 amino acids. CDR1 is MNHEY, CDR2 SVGAGI, per germline. Regarding this clone: Its antigen is not identified.

Overall study results and limits: The span of vaccine-associated CD4 TCRs extended across spike, with dominance at 160-218 and 743-854. It was only a handful of AZD1222 recipients who were seropositive at baseline. Repertoire sampling occurred only after the peak T cell response. White British ancestry dominated among donors, who included more females, and clonal diversity was possibly underestimated.

Here the sequenced sample was peripheral blood, taken on day 0 of MenACWY control vaccination. The receptor was isolated from an adult in good health. V gene TRBV6-5 combines with J gene TRBJ1-2; possible D gene TRBD1, 5 bases. The CDR3 spells CASSSRDRANYGYTF. The CDR3 nucleotides are TGTGCCAGCAGCAGTAGGGACCGAGCTAACTATGGCTACACCTTC.